This T cell receptor (beta chain) was captured by sequencing in a study of shared clonotypes between healthy human individuals. The overall study: There were three CD4 naive, three CD4 memory, two CD8 naive and one CD8 memory plates per donor.

Looked up from germline, CDR1 is ENHRY and CDR2 is SYGVKD. The CDR3 extends over 15 amino acids. Trimming stripped 4 bases from V and 2 bases from J, with 13 bases between. Whole-study results and caveats: Approximately 5.3% was the fraction of naive CD4 clonotypes found shared across a few donors.

The donor cohort consisted entirely of Caucasian adults residing in Nashville, Tennessee. In regard to this clone: What it binds is unknown.

Assay execution proceeded at the deep level. Only in-frame clones appear in the TCRdb table, and some are missing; sequencing was by immunoSEQ multiplex PCR. The sample shows roughly 1,500,000 clones, 98% of them seen only once. Sequencing was carried out using naive CD4+ T cells sorted from blood. Subset described: CD45RA+ positively selected. The sequence derives from a man aged 25-45 years in good health. The chain employs TRBV10-3 and TRBJ2-3; D uncertain. The CDR3 protein is CAISVPRGPTDTQYF. In DNA form, the CDR3 reads TGTGCCATCAGTGTCCCTCGCGGCCCCACAGATACGCAGTATTTT.